Listed here is a single T cell receptor (beta chain). As yet, its antigen is unknown. This sample stems from a study of neoadjuvant anti-PD-1 for oral cavity cancer. Study observations and caveats: Higher pretreatment Treg/Th17 ratios tracked higher pretreatment blood clonality.

Method: immunoSEQ multiplex PCR; TCRdb's copy keeps in-frame clones and lacks some. The sample lists around 13,000 clones, 74% occurring once. Time point of the sample: after neoadjuvant nivolumab, at surgical resection. These newly diagnosed stage II-IVA oral cavity squamous cell carcinoma patients had no prior systemic or radiation treatment. Sequencing used PBMCs, obtained after nivolumab (anti-PD-1) treatment. The receptor was derived from a person aged 40 to 85 with oral cavity squamous cell carcinoma.

CDR3 nucleotides: TGTGCCATCAGGATCGAGGGGGTGGATGGCTACACCTTC. Its translation is CAIRIEGVDGYTF. The rearrangement uses TRBV10-3 and TRBJ1-2; D might be TRBD1 (6 bases). Looked up from germline, CDR1 is ENHRY and CDR2 is SYGVKD. There are 13 residues in the CDR3. V was trimmed by 6 bases and J by 6 bases, leaving 14 bases between them.